This is a list of T cell receptor beta chains from one sample in a study of cytomegalovirus exposure and HLA in healthy donors. Profiling relied on immunoSEQ multiplex PCR, and the TCRdb table lists in-frame clones only, not all of them. The sample contains tens of thousands of clones, about 94% of which appear only once. Input material: PBMCs. The receptors stem from a man aged 18 to 30 in good health and CMV-seronegative. The CDR3 runs from the conserved cysteine through the conserved F or W. Fields, in order: J gene, D gene, clone size, V gene, CDR3 DNA, CDR3 protein. A D gene is named only where the DNA matches it firmly. Clone size is given for some rows only: seen once, a few or many times, or a class if the clone is expanded.

TRBJ2-2	TRBD1	NA	TRBV9	TGTGCCAGCAGCACCGGACAGGGGTATAGCACCGGGGAGCTGTTTTTT	CASSTGQGYSTGELFF
TRBJ2-6	NA	NA	TRBV2	TGTGCCAGCAGTGAGGCCGTGGTGAACTCTGGGGCCAACGTCCTGACTTTC	CASSEAVVNSGANVLTF
TRBJ1-4	TRBD1	NA	TRBV4-1	TGCGCCAGCAGCAACCGACAGGGGGCTAATGAAAAACTGTTTTTT	CASSNRQGANEKLFF
TRBJ2-1	NA	once	TRBV15	TGTGCCACCAGCAGAGATTTCTCGAGCGGTAGCTCCTACAATGAGCAGTTCTTC	CATSRDFSSGSSYNEQFF
TRBJ2-1	TRBD2	NA	TRBV11-3	TGTGCCAGCAGCGCACGGGCGGGGGGATCCTACAATGAGCAGTTCTTC	CASSARAGGSYNEQFF
TRBJ2-5	TRBD1	NA	TRBV7-6	TGTGCCAGCAGCCCTGACAGGGGGCTAGAGACCCAGTACTTC	CASSPDRGLETQYF
TRBJ2-7	NA	NA	TRBV6-1	TGTGCCAGCAGGCGGGCGGGGACCTACGAGCAGTACTTC	CASRRAGTYEQYF
TRBJ1-6	TRBD1	NA	TRBV7-2	TGTGCCAGCAGCCACGGGACAGGCTATAATTCACCCCTCCACTTT	CASSHGTGYNSPLHF
TRBJ2-5	TRBD2	NA	TRBV9	TGTGCCAGCAGCGCCGGACTAGCGGGAGGGGAGACCCAGTACTTC	CASSAGLAGGETQYF
TRBJ1-1	TRBD1	NA	TRBV27	TGTGCCAGCAGTGTGACAGGGGGCGGGGGTACTGAAGCTTTCTTT	CASSVTGGGGTEAFF
TRBJ1-6	TRBD1	NA	TRBV9	TGTGCCAGCAGCGTTGCAACCGGGACAGGGGGCGAACCCCTCCACTTT	CASSVATGTGGEPLHF
TRBJ1-2	TRBD1	few	TRBV6-6	TGTGCCAGCAGTTACTCGACAGGGGGCGACGGCTACACCTTC	CASSYSTGGDGYTF
TRBJ1-2	TRBD1	NA	TRBV6-5	TGTGCCAGCGCCCGGGACAGGATGAACTATGGCTACACCTTC	CASARDRMNYGYTF
TRBJ2-3	TRBD2	once	TRBV9	TGTGCCAGCAGCTCCGCCGGGACTAGAGGCACAGATACGCAGTATTTT	CASSSAGTRGTDTQYF